One and the same sample provided the 32 T cell receptor beta chains below, sequenced in a study of cytomegalovirus exposure and HLA in healthy donors. Clones were sequenced by immunoSEQ multiplex PCR, and TCRdb holds only the in-frame ones, with some missing. The sample yields approximately 190,000 clones, 75% to 85% seen once. Sequences were obtained from PBMCs. The receptors here all came from a woman younger than 45 in good health and CMV-seropositive.

The genes are TRBV2 and TRBJ2-7; possibly TRBD2 for D (6 bases). Trimming cost V 6 bases and J 2 bases, with 14 bases left between them. CDR1 is SNHLY and CDR2 is FYNNEI in the germline V gene. This CDR3 is built from 14 residues. The CDR3 coding sequence is TGTGCCAGCAGAGGGACTTATACGACCTACGAGCAGTACTTC. It encodes CASRGTYTTYEQYF.

This sequence joins TRBV11-3 and TRBJ2-7; 7 bases are shared with TRBD1. CDR1 SGHNT and CDR2 YENEEA come from the germline V gene. The junction had 6 bases not matched to a gene; V was cut back by 4 bases and J by 6 bases. This CDR3 is built from 13 residues. The CDR3 loop reads CASSSLDRTEQYF. The CDR3 DNA reads TGTGCCAGCAGCTCGCTGGACAGGACCGAGCAGTACTTC.

The chain joins TRBV2 to TRBJ2-3; D might be TRBD2 (5 bases). Germline V gene sequence: CDR1 SNHLY, CDR2 FYNNEI. V lost 8 bases and J lost 4, with 7 bases in between. CDR3 size: 11 residues. CDR3 loop: CASGESDTQYF. CDR3 nucleotides: TGTGCCAGCGGGGAGTCAGATACGCAGTATTTT. The full variable domain, in which reference TRBV2 and TRBJ2-3 provide the parts outside the CDR3, is EPEVTQTPSHQVTQMGQEVILRCVPISNHLYFYWYRQILGQKVEFLVSFYNNEISEKSEIFDDQFSVERPDGSNFTLKIRSTKLEDSAMYFCASGESDTQYFGPGTRLTVL.

The V and J genes are TRBV6-5 and TRBJ1-1, with D possibly matching TRBD1 (5 bases). This CDR3 contains 12 residues. Trimming removed 8 bases at V and 1 base at J, with 8 bases between. CDR1 MNHEY and CDR2 SVGAGI come from the germline V gene. This CDR3 reads CASVQGNTEAFF. CDR3 bases: TGTGCCAGCGTCCAGGGGAACACTGAAGCTTTCTTT.

In its sample, this clone was seen a few times. V usage is TRBV5-1 and J usage is TRBJ2-7, with TRBD2 identical over 7 bases. The germline V gene has CDR1 SGHRS and CDR2 YFSETQ. The V gene end was trimmed by 0 bases and the J gene end by 3 bases; junction bases not matched to a gene: 6. The CDR3 extends over 15 amino acids. The CDR3 loop is CASSLGPSGDYEQYF. The CDR3 DNA follows: TGCGCCAGCAGCTTGGGGCCTAGCGGAGACTACGAGCAGTACTTC.

This clone has a single count. V is TRBV5-4 and J is TRBJ2-7; the match to TRBD2 covers 12 bases. CDR3 size: 15 residues. Germline assignment: CDR1 SGHNT and CDR2 YYREEE (reference sequence). V lost 1 base, J lost 4 bases, and 3 bases stayed unmatched. The CDR3 DNA is TGTGCCAGCAGCTTGATAGGGACTAGCGGGTACGAGCAGTACTTC. As protein: CASSLIGTSGYEQYF.

The genes are TRBV7-8 and TRBJ2-5; TRBD1 aligns across 7 bases. Germline CDR1 reads SGHVS; CDR2 reads FQNEAQ. The CDR3 is 15 residues long. The trim removed 5 bases at V and 2 bases at J, leaving 8 bases unmatched. The CDR3 protein is CASSRDSYLQETQYF. DNA for the CDR3: TGTGCCAGCAGCCGGGACAGTTACCTTCAAGAGACCCAGTACTTC.

The CDR3 nucleotides are TGTGCCAGCAGCGCTCGGGGTGAGCCCCAGCATTTT. As protein: CASSARGEPQHF. V and J are TRBV5-6 and TRBJ1-5, with no clear D. V dropped 4 bases and J dropped 8 bases, with 10 bases sitting between them. The CDR3 runs to 12 residues. CDR1 is SGHDT and CDR2 is YYEEEE in the germline V gene.

CDR3 region: CSVRTGQSGYTF. The CDR3 nucleotides read TGCAGCGTTAGGACAGGGCAATCTGGCTACACCTTC. The rearrangement joins TRBV29-1 to TRBJ1-2, with 8 bases aligning to TRBD1. The CDR3 is 12 amino acids. The trim removed 5 bases at V and 7 bases at J, leaving 6 bases unmatched. The germline V gene encodes CDR1 SQVTM and CDR2 ANQGSEA.

This clone appeared a single time. The chain is built from TRBV15 and TRBJ2-1, with a possible D match to TRBD2 (6 bases). The CDR3 runs 15 residues. Germline V CDR1 and CDR2: LNHNV, YYDKDF (reference sequence). V dropped 0 bases and J dropped 4 bases, with 10 bases sitting between them. This CDR3 is CATSRDLEGYNEQFF. Here the CDR3 DNA reads TGTGCCACCAGCAGAGATCTGGAGGGATACAATGAGCAGTTCTTC.

This chain joins TRBV5-1 and TRBJ2-1; 7 bases are shared with TRBD2. V lost 6 bases to trimming and J lost 5 bases; unmatched junction nucleotides: 8. CDR1 is SGHRS, CDR2 YFSETQ, per germline. This CDR3 contains 14 residues. CDR3 residues: CASKEGGRHNEQFF. The CDR3 DNA reads as TGCGCCAGCAAGGAGGGAGGGCGCCACAATGAGCAGTTCTTC.

The J gene is TRBJ2-4, the V gene TRBV28; TRBD1 agrees at 8 bases. This CDR3 has 14 amino acids. CDR1 and CDR2 (germline): MDHEN, SYDVKM. V was clipped by 5 bases and J by 6 bases; unmatched bases: 6. The CDR3 region has the DNA TGTGCCAGCAGTCCCCGGGACAGGATAAACATTCAGTACTTC. Translation: CASSPRDRINIQYF.

The chain links TRBV28 to TRBJ2-7; D unclear. The V and J ends lost 8 bases and 2 bases respectively, with 19 bases between them. CDR1 is MDHEN, CDR2 SYDVKM, per germline. This CDR3 contains 15 residues. As DNA, the CDR3 is TGTGCCAGCGCGGTTGGCCTTTCCGAAACCTACGAGCAGTACTTC. Protein product: CASAVGLSETYEQYF.

This clone was detected only a few times. This chain links TRBV4-2 with TRBJ2-7, with 9 bases that match TRBD1. Germline V gene data show CDR1 as LGHNA and CDR2 as YNFKEQ. Trimming took 2 bases from V and 4 from J; bases not matched to a gene: 6. This CDR3 has 15 amino acids. This chain's CDR3 is CASSQNRGLGYEQYF. The CDR3 region has the DNA TGTGCCAGCAGCCAAAACAGGGGGCTGGGGTACGAGCAGTACTTC.

The rearrangement links TRBV18 to TRBJ1-4; 7 nucleotides match TRBD1. This CDR3 spans 17 amino acids. V was clipped by 5 bases and J by 5 bases; unmatched bases: 14. The germline V gene encodes CDR1 KGHSH and CDR2 LQKENI. CDR3 DNA: TGTGCCAGCTCATCTAAAATTATCGGGACAGAGAATGAAAAACTGTTTTTT. Its translation: CASSSKIIGTENEKLFF.

The CDR3 bases are TGTGCCAGCAGTGAATGGGAGGGGGGCTACACCTTC. This sequence encodes CASSEWEGGYTF. V and J are TRBV6-1 and TRBJ1-2, with a tentative D call TRBD1 (5 bases). The length of the CDR3 is 12 residues. V was trimmed by 2 bases and J by 8 bases, leaving 9 bases between them. Germline loops: CDR1 MNHNS, CDR2 SASEGT.

This sequence joins TRBV5-1 and TRBJ2-7, with a weak D call TRBD1 (7 bases). This CDR3 is 14 amino acids long. V lost 4 bases and J lost 6, with 17 bases in between. Per germline, CDR1 SGHRS and CDR2 YFSETQ. CDR3 in DNA: TGCGCCAGCAGCCCGGGGACAGCGGGCGGCGAGCAGTACTTC. Translating gives CASSPGTAGGEQYF.

The rearrangement uses TRBV9 and TRBJ2-1; D gene ambiguous. The V and J ends lost 2 bases and 8 bases respectively, with 14 bases between them. The CDR3 covers 14 residues. The germline gives CDR1 SGDLS, CDR2 YYNGEE. CDR3 nucleotides: TGTGCCAGCAGCGTGTTGCCGGAGACCCATGAGCAGTTCTTC. Its translation is CASSVLPETHEQFF.

V usage is TRBV2 and J usage is TRBJ1-5; tentatively, D is TRBD1 (6 bases). Germline values: CDR1 SNHLY, CDR2 FYNNEI. The CDR3 length is 14 residues. With 4 bases removed from V and 2 bases from J, the gap between germline ends came to 9 bases. Here the CDR3 reads CASSAGVRNQPQHF. Here the CDR3 DNA reads TGTGCCAGCAGTGCAGGGGTACGCAATCAGCCCCAGCATTTT.

The chain combines TRBV2 with TRBJ2-2; 11 positions agree with TRBD2. The junction had 7 bases not matched to a gene; V was cut back by 3 bases and J by 1 base. The V gene's germline CDR1 is SNHLY and CDR2 FYNNEI. This CDR3 has 18 residues. The chain's CDR3 is CASSDRLAGGGNTGELFF. The CDR3 DNA reads as TGTGCCAGCAGTGACCGCCTAGCGGGAGGAGGGAACACCGGGGAGCTGTTTTTT.

The chain links TRBV7-3 to TRBJ2-2, with TRBD2 matching 7 bases. Germline CDR1 SGHTA, CDR2 FQGTGA. The CDR3 runs 16 residues. With V trimmed by 6 bases and J by 1 base, 8 bases remained unmatched. The CDR3 region is CASRVGGGMNTGELFF. The CDR3, as DNA: TGTGCCAGCAGAGTTGGCGGGGGAATGAACACCGGGGAGCTGTTTTTT.

This rearrangement joins TRBV5-6 to TRBJ2-2; 8 bases agree with TRBD1. Germline lookup yields CDR1 SGHDT and CDR2 YYEEEE. The CDR3 contains 15 residues. J lost 6 bases, V lost 4 bases, and 8 bases had no gene match. Here the CDR3 reads CASSRGQGGPGELFF. The CDR3 DNA is TGTGCCAGCAGCAGAGGACAGGGAGGCCCCGGGGAGCTGTTTTTT.

The CDR3 loop reads CAWRHRGAYEQYF. Written as DNA, the CDR3 is TGTGCCTGGAGACACAGGGGGGCCTACGAGCAGTACTTC. This chain uses TRBV30 with TRBJ2-7; 8 bases agree with TRBD1. Germline V gives CDR1 GTSNPN, CDR2 SVGIG (reference sequence). Trimming cost V 3 bases and J 2 bases; bases outside gene matches: 3. CDR3 length equals 13 residues.

The V call is TRBV20-1, the J call TRBJ2-1; D is unclear. This CDR3 has 11 amino acids. The V end was cut by 6 bases, the J end by 8 bases, with 11 bases between. CDR1 and CDR2 (germline): DFQATT, SNEGSKA (reference sequence). The CDR3 DNA reads as TGCAGTGCGATCTTTACGGATGAGCAGTTCTTC. It encodes CSAIFTDEQFF.

The chain joins TRBV4-2 to TRBJ1-2; perhaps TRBD1 as D (5 bases). Germline loops: CDR1 LGHNA, CDR2 YNFKEQ. The CDR3 spans 14 residues. V gave up 4 bases and J gave up 8 bases, with 17 bases separating them. CDR3 loop: CASSPDGGLSGYTF. The DNA for the CDR3 is TGTGCCAGCAGCCCTGATGGGGGACTGAGCGGCTACACCTTC.

For the CDR3, the DNA is TGCGCCAGCAGCTTTATACAGGGCAGCACAGATACGCAGTATTTT. Encoded protein: CASSFIQGSTDTQYF. The chain has TRBV5-1 and TRBJ2-3; perhaps TRBD1 as D (6 bases). The V end lost 2 bases, the J end lost 0 bases, and 10 bases lay between the germline ends. The CDR3 totals 15 residues. Germline values: CDR1 SGHRS, CDR2 YFSETQ.

The rearrangement uses TRBV7-8 and TRBJ2-1, with TRBD2 identical over 12 bases. Germline values: CDR1 SGHVS, CDR2 FQNEAQ. The CDR3 covers 14 residues. The trim removed 5 bases at V and 8 bases at J, leaving 4 bases unmatched. DNA of the CDR3: TGTGCCAGCAGCCCACGACTAGCGGGAGATGAGCAGTTCTTC. It translates to CASSPRLAGDEQFF.

This clone appeared once. Its ends do not fully match the called genes, so a read error is possible. The V call is TRBV29-1, the J call TRBJ1-1; unclear D gene. The V gene's germline CDR1 is SQVTM and CDR2 ANQGSEA. CDR3 length: 12 amino acids. CDR3 amino acids: CSVEEGEGSRTF. The CDR3 DNA sequence: TGCAGCGTTGAAGAAGGAGAGGGATCCCGAACCTTT.

On this clone itself: Additional DNA sequences in this sample encode the identical CDR3. This chain links TRBV29-1 with TRBJ2-1, with 9 bases that match TRBD1. After removal of 6 bases from V and 4 bases from J, the junction contained 4 bases not matched to a gene. Germline-derived CDR1 and CDR2 are SQVTM and ANQGSEA. This CDR3 has 13 amino acids. CDR3 region: CSVPGQGYNEQFF. The CDR3 DNA follows: TGCAGCGTGCCGGGACAGGGATACAATGAGCAGTTCTTC.

V usage is TRBV5-1 and J usage is TRBJ1-4, with no clear D. The V end lost 5 bases, the J end lost 5 bases, and 13 bases lay between the germline ends. CDR1 is SGHRS, CDR2 YFSETQ, per germline. The CDR3 sequence is 14 residues long. CDR3 sequence: CASRDGDRNEKLFF. Written as DNA, the CDR3 is TGCGCCAGCAGGGACGGGGATAGAAATGAAAAACTGTTTTTT.

This clone was seen only once. This chain uses TRBV5-1 with TRBJ2-5; 7 bases fit TRBD1. Germline trimming cut 1 base from V and 4 bases from J; bases unmatched to any gene: 4. Germline V gene data show CDR1 as SGHRS and CDR2 as YFSETQ. The CDR3 is made up of 14 amino acids. The CDR3 nucleotides are TGCGCCAGCAGCTTGACGGGACAGAGAGAGACCCAGTACTTC. It specifies CASSLTGQRETQYF. Together with reference TRBV5-1 and TRBJ2-5, the CDR3 gives the full variable domain: KAGVTQTPRYLIKTRGQQVTLSCSPISGHRSVSWYQQTPGQGLQFLFEYFSETQRNKGNFPGRFSGRQFSNSRSEMNVSTLELGDSALYLCASSLTGQRETQYFGPGTRLLVL.

V gene TRBV5-6 combines with J gene TRBJ1-6, with 8 nucleotides matching TRBD1. The CDR3 contains 14 residues. Germline trimming cut 3 bases from V and 9 bases from J; bases unmatched to any gene: 5. Per the germline V gene, CDR1 is SGHDT and CDR2 is YYEEEE. The CDR3 reads CASSWDRWGSPLHF. For the CDR3, the DNA is TGTGCCAGCAGCTGGGACAGGTGGGGTTCACCCCTCCACTTT.